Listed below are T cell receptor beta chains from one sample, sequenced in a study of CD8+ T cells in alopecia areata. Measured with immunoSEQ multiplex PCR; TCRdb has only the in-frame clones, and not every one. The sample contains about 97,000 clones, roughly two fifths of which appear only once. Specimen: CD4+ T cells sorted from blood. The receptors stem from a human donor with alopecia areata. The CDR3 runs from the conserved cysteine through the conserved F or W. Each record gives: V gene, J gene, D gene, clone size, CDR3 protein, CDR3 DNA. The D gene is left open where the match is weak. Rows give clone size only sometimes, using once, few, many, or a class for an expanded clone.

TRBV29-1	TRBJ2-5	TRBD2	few	CSVDGGVRETQYF	TGCAGCGTTGACGGGGGGGTCAGGGAGACCCAGTACTTC
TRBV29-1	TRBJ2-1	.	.	CSVAGNNEQFF	TGCAGCGTTGCCGGCAACAATGAGCAGTTCTTC
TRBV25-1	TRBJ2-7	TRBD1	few	CASRQQGGYEQYF	TGTGCCAGCAGGCAACAGGGGGGCTACGAGCAGTACTTC
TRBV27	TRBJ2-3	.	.	CASSPILPGHTDTQYF	TGTGCCAGCAGTCCAATACTCCCGGGACACACAGATACGCAGTATTTT
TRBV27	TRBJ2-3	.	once	CASSRSDTQYF	TGTGCCAGCAGTAGGTCCGATACGCAGTATTTT
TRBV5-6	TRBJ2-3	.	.	CASSFLSDQYF	TGTGCCAGCAGCTTTTTGTCCGACCAGTATTTT
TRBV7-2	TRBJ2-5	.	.	CASSSARGYQETQYF	TGTGCCAGCAGCTCCGCCCGCGGCTACCAAGAGACCCAGTACTTC
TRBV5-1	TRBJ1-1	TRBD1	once	CASSSQGAEAFF	TGCGCCAGCAGCTCACAGGGGGCTGAAGCTTTCTTT
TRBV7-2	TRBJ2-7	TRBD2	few	CASSFEGLAGVDEQYF	TGTGCCAGCAGCTTTGAGGGACTAGCGGGAGTGGACGAGCAGTACTTC
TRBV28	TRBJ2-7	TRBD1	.	CASSFRGRSYEQYF	TGTGCCAGCAGTTTCAGGGGGCGATCCTACGAGCAGTACTTC
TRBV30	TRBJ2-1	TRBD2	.	CAWSDSGLARNEQFF	TGTGCCTGGAGTGACTCCGGACTAGCCCGCAATGAGCAGTTCTTC
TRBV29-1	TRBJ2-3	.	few	CSVELLRPSDTQYF	TGCAGCGTTGAGTTACTAAGGCCATCAGATACGCAGTATTTT
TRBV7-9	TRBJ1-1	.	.	CASSLARENTEAFF	TGTGCCAGCAGCTTAGCTCGGGAAAACACTGAAGCTTTCTTT
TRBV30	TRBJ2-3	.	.	CAWSSADTQYF	TGTGCCTGGAGTTCCGCAGATACGCAGTATTTT
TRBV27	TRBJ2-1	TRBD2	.	CASSSLAGGHNEQFF	TGTGCCAGCAGTTCCTTAGCGGGGGGCCACAATGAGCAGTTCTTC
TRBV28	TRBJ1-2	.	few	CASNQNRGYTF	TGTGCCAGCAACCAGAACAGGGGCTACACCTTC
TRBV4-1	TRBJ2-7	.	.	CASSQTPPYEQYF	TGCGCCAGCAGTCAGACTCCCCCCTACGAGCAGTACTTC
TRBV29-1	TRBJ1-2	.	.	CSAKTGSGGGYTF	TGCAGCGCTAAGACGGGGAGTGGAGGGGGCTACACCTTC
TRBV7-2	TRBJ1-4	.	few	CASSLGYEKLFF	TGTGCCAGCAGCTTGGGGTATGAAAAACTGTTTTTT
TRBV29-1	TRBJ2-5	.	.	CSARPRALTQETQYF	TGCAGCGCACGCCCGAGGGCGCTGACTCAAGAGACCCAGTACTTC
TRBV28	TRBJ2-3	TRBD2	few	CASSSSGRAPDTQYF	TGTGCCAGCAGTTCGAGCGGGAGGGCCCCAGATACGCAGTATTTT
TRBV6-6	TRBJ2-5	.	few	CASSYGETQYF	TGTGCCAGCAGTTATGGAGAGACCCAGTACTTC
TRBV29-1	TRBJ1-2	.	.	CSVKAGANDGYTF	TGCAGCGTTAAGGCAGGGGCGAATGATGGCTACACCTTC
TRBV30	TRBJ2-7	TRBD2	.	CAWRLAGHYEQYF	TGTGCCTGGCGACTAGCGGGCCACTACGAGCAGTACTTC